This T cell receptor (beta chain) derives from a study of radiotherapy plus CTLA-4 blockade in lung cancer. Repertoires were generated with immunoSEQ multiplex PCR, while TCRdb's copy carries only in-frame clones and drops some. The repertoire holds around 3,000 clones, with less than 90% as singletons. Only a few counts were recorded for this clone. CDR1 is LNHDA and CDR2 is SQIVND in the germline V gene (reference sequence). The CDR3 is made up of 13 amino acids. Trimming took off 4 bases at V and 6 bases at J, with 9 bases between the two ends. The sequenced sample was tumor tissue, obtained from a patient treated with radiotherapy plus ipilimumab. V is TRBV19 and J is TRBJ1-4; no reliable D call. The receptor comes from a human donor with non-small cell lung cancer that progressed on radiotherapy plus ipilimumab. The CDR3, as DNA: TGTGCCAGTAGTACCCATAAGGATGAAAAACTGTTTTTT. Translating gives CASSTHKDEKLFF.